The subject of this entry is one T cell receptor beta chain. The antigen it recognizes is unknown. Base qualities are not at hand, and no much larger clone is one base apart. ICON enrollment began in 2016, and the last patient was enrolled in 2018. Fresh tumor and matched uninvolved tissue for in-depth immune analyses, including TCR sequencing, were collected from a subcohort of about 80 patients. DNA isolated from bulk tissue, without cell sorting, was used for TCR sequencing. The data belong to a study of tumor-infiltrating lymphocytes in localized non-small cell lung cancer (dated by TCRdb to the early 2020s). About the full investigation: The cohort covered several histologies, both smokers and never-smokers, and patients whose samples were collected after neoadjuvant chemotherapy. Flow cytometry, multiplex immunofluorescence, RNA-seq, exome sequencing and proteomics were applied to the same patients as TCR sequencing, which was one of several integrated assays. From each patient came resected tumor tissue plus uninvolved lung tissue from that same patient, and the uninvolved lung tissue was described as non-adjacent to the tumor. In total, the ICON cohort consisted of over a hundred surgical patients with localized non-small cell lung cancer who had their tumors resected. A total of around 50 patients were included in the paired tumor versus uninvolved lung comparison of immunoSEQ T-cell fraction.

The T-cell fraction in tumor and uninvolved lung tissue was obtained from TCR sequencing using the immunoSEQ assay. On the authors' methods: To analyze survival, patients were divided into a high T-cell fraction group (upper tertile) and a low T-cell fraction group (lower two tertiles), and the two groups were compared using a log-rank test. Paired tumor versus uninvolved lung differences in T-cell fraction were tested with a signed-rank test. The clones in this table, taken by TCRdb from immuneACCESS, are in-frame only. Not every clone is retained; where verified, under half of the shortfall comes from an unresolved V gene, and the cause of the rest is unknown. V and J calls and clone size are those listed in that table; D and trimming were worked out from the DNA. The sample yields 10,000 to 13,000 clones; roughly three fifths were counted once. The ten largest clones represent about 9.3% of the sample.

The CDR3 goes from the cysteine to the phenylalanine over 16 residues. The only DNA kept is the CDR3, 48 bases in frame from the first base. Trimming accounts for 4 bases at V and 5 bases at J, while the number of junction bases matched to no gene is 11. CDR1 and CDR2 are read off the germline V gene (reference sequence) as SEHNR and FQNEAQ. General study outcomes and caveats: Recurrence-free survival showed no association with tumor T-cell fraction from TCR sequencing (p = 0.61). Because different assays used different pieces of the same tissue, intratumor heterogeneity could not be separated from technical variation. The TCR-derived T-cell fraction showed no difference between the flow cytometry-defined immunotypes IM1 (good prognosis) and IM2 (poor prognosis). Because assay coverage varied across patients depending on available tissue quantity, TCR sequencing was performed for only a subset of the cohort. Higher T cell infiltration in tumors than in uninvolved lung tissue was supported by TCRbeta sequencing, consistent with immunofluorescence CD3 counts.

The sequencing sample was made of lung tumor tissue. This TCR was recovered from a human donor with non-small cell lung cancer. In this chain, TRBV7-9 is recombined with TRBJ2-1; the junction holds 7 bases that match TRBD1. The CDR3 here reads CASSYPPGTANNEQFF. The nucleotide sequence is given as TGTGCCAGCAGCTACCCGCCCGGGACAGCTAACAATGAGCAGTTCTTC.